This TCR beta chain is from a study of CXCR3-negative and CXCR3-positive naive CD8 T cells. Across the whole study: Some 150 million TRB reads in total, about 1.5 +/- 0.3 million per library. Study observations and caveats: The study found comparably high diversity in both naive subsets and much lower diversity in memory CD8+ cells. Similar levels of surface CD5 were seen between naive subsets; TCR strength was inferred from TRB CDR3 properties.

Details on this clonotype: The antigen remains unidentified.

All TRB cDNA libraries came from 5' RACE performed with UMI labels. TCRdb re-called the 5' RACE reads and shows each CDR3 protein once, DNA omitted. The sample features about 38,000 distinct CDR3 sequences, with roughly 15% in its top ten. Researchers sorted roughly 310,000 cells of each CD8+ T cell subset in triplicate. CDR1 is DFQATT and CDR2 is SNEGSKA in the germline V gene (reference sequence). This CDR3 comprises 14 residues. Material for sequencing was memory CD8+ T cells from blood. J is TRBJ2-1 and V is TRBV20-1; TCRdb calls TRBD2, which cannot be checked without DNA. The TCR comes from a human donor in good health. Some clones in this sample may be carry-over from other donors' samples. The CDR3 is CSAQVAGPYNEQFF.